This TCR beta chain was identified during a study of blood T cell repertoires in COVID-19 (dated by TCRdb to about 2020). Regarding the study in general: Samples from collaborators originated in the United States, Italy and Spain and spanned both the acute and convalescent phases of COVID-19. The prospective study material was composed of cDNA or gDNA derived from T cells, B-cell-depleted T cells, or PBMCs. Where available, HLA class I and class II types were obtained from metadata supplied by the sample provider rather than from assay-based typing. Nearly every sample came with metadata listing a de-identified subject ID, COVID-19 status, age in years and sex. Subjects who had been exposed to COVID-19, were actively infected with it, or had recovered from it provided the deeply sampled blood TCRbeta repertoires that made up the dataset. The repertoires were released in a freely available public database intended as a resource for research on the immune response to SARS-CoV-2. The samples were drawn from two sources: the first 160 participants of the ongoing ImmuneRACE study, and 1,000 to 1,500 subjects contributed by 6 global collaborators. Here is what the overall study found, with its caveats: Clinical and demographic metadata were provided uncurated, with the amount varying by source and participant.

The immunoSEQ Assay, a bias-controlled multiplex PCR, was used to amplify TCRbeta CDR3 regions from genomic DNA. The paper's processing steps were these. The number of nucleated cells in each sample was estimated by amplification of reference gene primers within the assay. To quantify the absolute abundance of each unique TCRbeta CDR3 rearrangement, sequence reads were collapsed and filtered. For each sample, productive Simpson clonality was calculated as the square root of Simpson's diversity index across productive rearrangements. Entries here come from immuneACCESS through TCRdb and include only in-frame sequences with V and J called. Some clones fail to appear in such tables; in the studies checked, an unresolved V gene covers under half of the shortfall, and the cause of the remainder is unknown. V, J and clone size are those of that table, while D and trimming were read from the DNA. Here the sample has over 60,000 clones; 90% occur a single time. Of the sample, approximately 6.7% is held by the ten largest clones.

Notes on this clone: This clone's antigen is unknown. Base qualities are not recorded, but no much larger clone differs from it by a single base.

Including cysteine and phenylalanine, the CDR3 has 13 amino acids. Only the CDR3 DNA stays, 39 bases, in frame from base 1. The trim is 5 bases for V and 2 bases for J, with a gap of 7 bases between the germline ends. CDR1 and CDR2, looked up from the germline V gene (reference sequence), are SEHNR and FQNEAQ. Collaborating institutions collected whole blood in K2EDTA tubes following their own protocols. Collaborator samples were shipped for TCRbeta analysis as frozen whole blood, isolated PBMCs, or DNA extracted from either sample type. The receptor was derived from a woman of 80 years or more with active COVID-19. Recombination connected TRBV7-9 to TRBJ1-3, with no confidently assigned D gene. Sequencing was done on a sample of peripheral blood. The CDR3 region: CASSQTPGNTIYF. Read as DNA, the sequence is TGTGCCAGCAGCCAGACACCTGGAAACACCATATATTTT.